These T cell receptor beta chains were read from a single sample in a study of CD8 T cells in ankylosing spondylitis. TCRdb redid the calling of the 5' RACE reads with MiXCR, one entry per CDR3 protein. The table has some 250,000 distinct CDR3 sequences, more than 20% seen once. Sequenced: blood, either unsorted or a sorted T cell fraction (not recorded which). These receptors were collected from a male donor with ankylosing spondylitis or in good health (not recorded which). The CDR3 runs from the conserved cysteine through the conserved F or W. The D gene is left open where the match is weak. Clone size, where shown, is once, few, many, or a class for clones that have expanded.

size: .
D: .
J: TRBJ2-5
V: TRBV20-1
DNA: TGCAGTGCTAGCCCATTCTTCGGTGCCCAAGAGACCCAGTACTTC
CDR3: CSASPFFGAQETQYF

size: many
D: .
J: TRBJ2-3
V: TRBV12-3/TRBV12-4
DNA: TGTGCCAGCAGTTTTATAGAGGGAGGAGATACGCAGTATTTT
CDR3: CASSFIEGGDTQYF

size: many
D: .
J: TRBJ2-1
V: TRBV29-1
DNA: TGCAGCGTTGGAGTTGATGGGCGGAACAATGAGCAGTTCTTC
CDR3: CSVGVDGRNNEQFF

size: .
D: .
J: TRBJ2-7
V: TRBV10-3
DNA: TGTGCCATCAGTGAGTCGACGGGCTCGGGCAGGTACTCCTACGAGCAGTACTTC
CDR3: CAISESTGSGRYSYEQYF

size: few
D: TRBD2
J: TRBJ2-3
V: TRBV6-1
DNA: TGTGCCAGCAGTGACACTAGCGGGGGCCCCACTAGCACAGATACGCAGTATTTT
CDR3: CASSDTSGGPTSTDTQYF

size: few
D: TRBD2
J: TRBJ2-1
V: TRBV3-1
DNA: TGTGCCAGCAGCCACCGACTAGCGGGGGCCTCACCGAGCTCCTACAATGAGCAGTTCTTC
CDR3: CASSHRLAGASPSSYNEQFF

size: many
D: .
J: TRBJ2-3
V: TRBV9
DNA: TGTGCCAGCAGCGTAGCCCCAAGGGATACGCAGTATTTT
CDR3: CASSVAPRDTQYF

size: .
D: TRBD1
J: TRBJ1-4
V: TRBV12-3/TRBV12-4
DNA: TGTGCCAGCAGCCCAGGGGGGCATAGTGAAAAACTGTTTTTT
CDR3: CASSPGGHSEKLFF

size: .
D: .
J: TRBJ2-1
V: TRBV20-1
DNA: TGCAGTGCTAGACCCAGGGGACTTATCTACAATGAGCAGTTCTTC
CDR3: CSARPRGLIYNEQFF

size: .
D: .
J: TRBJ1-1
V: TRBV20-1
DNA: TGCAGTGCTAAAGCGTTGACAGCTGCGACAGCTTTCTTT
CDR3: CSAKALTAATAFF

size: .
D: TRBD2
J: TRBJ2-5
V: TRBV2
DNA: TGTGCCAGCAGCGTTAGCGGGGGGGCCATAGAGACCCAGTACTTC
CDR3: CASSVSGGAIETQYF

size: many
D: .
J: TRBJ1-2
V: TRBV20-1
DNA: TGCAGTGCCGCCCCGGACGGAGGAGTGTCAGCGGGCTACACCTTC
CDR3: CSAAPDGGVSAGYTF

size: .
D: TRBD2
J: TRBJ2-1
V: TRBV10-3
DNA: TGTGCCACCGCGGGCGGGGGGCCCTTTTCCCTTTCCTACAATGAGCAGTTCTTC
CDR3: CATAGGGPFSLSYNEQFF

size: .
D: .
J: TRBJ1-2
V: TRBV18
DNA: TGTGCCAGCTCACCGACACCGTATGGCTACACCTTC
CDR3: CASSPTPYGYTF

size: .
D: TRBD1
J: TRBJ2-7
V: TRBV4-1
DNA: TGCGCCAGCAGCCAATACCCGGGACAGCGAACCGAGCAGTACTTC
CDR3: CASSQYPGQRTEQYF

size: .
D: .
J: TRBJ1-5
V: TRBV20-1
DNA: TGCAGTGCTAGAGATCTCCGGGGAGTAGTTCAGCCCCAGCATTTT
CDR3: CSARDLRGVVQPQHF

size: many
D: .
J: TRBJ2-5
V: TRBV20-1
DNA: TGCAGTGCTAGCCTGGCGGGGCAAGAGACCCAGTACTTC
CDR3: CSASLAGQETQYF

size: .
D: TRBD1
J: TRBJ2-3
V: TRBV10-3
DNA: TGTGCCATCAGCGAGGGACAGGCCGGGCCAGATACGCAGTATTTT
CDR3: CAISEGQAGPDTQYF

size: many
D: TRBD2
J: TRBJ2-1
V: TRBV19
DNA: TGTGCCAGTAGTGGACTAGCGGGGTACTACAATGAGCAGTTCTTC
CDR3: CASSGLAGYYNEQFF

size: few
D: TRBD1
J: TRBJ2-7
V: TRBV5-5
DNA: TGTGCCAGCAGACTACCGGGACAGGGCTACGAGCAGTACTTC
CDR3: CASRLPGQGYEQYF

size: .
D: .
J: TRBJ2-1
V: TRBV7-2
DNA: TGTGCCAGCAGCTTACACGGTACCTACAATGAGCAGTTCTTC
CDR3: CASSLHGTYNEQFF

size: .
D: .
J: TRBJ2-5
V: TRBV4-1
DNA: TGCGCCAGCAGCCAGCGGGGATCCCAGCAAGAGACCCAGTACTTC
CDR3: CASSQRGSQQETQYF

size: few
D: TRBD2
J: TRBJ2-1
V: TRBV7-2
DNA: TGTGCCAGCACTTTTGAAACACTAGCGGGGGGGCGCAATGAGCAGTTCTTC
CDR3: CASTFETLAGGRNEQFF

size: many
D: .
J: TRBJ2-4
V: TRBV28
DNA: TGTGCCAGCAGTCCCCGTCCTCGGGACATTCAGTACTTC
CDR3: CASSPRPRDIQYF

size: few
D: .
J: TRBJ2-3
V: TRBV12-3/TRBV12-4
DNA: TGTGCCAGCAGTTTAGCGGGGGGGCAGGTAGGGCAGTATTTT
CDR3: CASSLAGGQVGQYF

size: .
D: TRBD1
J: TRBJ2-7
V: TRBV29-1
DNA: TGCAGCGTTGTCCATCCGCGGAGAGGGGGCGAGTACTTC
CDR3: CSVVHPRRGGEYF

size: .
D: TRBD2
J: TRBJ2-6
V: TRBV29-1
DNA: TGCAGCGTGCTACGACGGGGGGGCAGCACCCCCTCTGGGGCCAACGTCCTGACTTTC
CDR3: CSVLRRGGSTPSGANVLTF

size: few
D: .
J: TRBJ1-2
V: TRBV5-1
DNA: TGCGCCAGCAGCGCCTCAGGGCGGGGAGATGGCTACACCTTC
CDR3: CASSASGRGDGYTF

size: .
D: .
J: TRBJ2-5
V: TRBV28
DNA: TGTGCCAGCAGCCCACCCTTGGTCCTCCCGAGGGAGACCCAGTACTTC
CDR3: CASSPPLVLPRETQYF

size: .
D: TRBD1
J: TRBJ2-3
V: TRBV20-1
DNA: TGCAGTGCTAGACGGGACAGGGTCACAGATACGCAGTATTTT
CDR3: CSARRDRVTDTQYF

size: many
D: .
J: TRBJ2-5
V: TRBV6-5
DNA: TGTGCCAGCAGTTACCCCACGCAGTTTCGGGAGACCCAGTACTTC
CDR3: CASSYPTQFRETQYF

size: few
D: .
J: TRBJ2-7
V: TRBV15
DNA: TGTGCCACCAGCAGAGATCAGGAGTACGAGCAGTACTTC
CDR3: CATSRDQEYEQYF

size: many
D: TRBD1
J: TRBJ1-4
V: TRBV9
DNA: TGTGCCAGCAGCGCCGCAGGACAGGGGGCGCGCGGTGAAAAACTGTTTTTT
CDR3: CASSAAGQGARGEKLFF

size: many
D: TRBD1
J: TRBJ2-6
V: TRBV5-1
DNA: TGCGCCAGCAGCTTGGCCCCGACAGGGGGCTCTTCCGGGGCCAACGTCCTGACTTTC
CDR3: CASSLAPTGGSSGANVLTF

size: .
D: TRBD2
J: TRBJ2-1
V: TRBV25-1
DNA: TGTGCCAGCAGTCCCCCCGCGGGGGGTGAGCAGTTCTTC
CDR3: CASSPPAGGEQFF

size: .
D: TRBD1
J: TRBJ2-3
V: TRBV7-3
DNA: TGTGCCAGCAGCTCCGACAGGGCCACAGATACGCAGTATTTT
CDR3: CASSSDRATDTQYF

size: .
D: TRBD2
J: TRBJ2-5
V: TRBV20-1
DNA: TGCAGTGCTCCCCCCCTAGCGGCCCAAGAGACCCAGTACTTC
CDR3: CSAPPLAAQETQYF

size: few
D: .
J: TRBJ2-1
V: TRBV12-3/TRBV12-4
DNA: TGTGCCAGCACCACCCCAGGTTGGGACAATGAGCAGTTCTTC
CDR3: CASTTPGWDNEQFF

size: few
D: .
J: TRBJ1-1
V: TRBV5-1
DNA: TGCGCCAGCAGCTTAGAGAGTGAAGCTTTCTTT
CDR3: CASSLESEAFF

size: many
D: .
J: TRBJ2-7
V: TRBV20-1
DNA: TGCAGTGCTAGAGAGGGGACGGATCCCTACGAGCAGTACTTC
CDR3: CSAREGTDPYEQYF

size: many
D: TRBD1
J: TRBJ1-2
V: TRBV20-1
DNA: TGCAGTGCCTTGGGGCGACAGGGGGGTCTGGGCTATGGCTACACCTTC
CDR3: CSALGRQGGLGYGYTF

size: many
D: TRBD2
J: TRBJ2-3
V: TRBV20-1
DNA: TGCAGTGCTAGAGATCAGCTAGCGGCGACGATCACAGATACGCAGTATTTT
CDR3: CSARDQLAATITDTQYF

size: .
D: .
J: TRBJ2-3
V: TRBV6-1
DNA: TGTGCCAGCAGTGAACAGGGGACCACAGATACGCAGTATTTT
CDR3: CASSEQGTTDTQYF

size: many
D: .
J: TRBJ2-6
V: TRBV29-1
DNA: TGCAGCGTTGTTTTGGGGGCCAACGTCCTGACTTTC
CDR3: CSVVLGANVLTF

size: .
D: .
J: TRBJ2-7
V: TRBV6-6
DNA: TGTGCCAGCATGGGCTTATCCTACGAGCAGTACTTC
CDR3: CASMGLSYEQYF

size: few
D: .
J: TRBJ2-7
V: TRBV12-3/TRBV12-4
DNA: TGTGCCAGCAGTCACTACGAGCAGTACTTC
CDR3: CASSHYEQYF

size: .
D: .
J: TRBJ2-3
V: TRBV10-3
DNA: TGTGCCACTGACAGTACAGATACGCAGTATTTT
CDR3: CATDSTDTQYF

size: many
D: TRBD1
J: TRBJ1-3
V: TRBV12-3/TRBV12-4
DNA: TGTGCCAGCAGTCTGGGACAGCTAAACTCTGGAAACACCATATATTTT
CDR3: CASSLGQLNSGNTIYF

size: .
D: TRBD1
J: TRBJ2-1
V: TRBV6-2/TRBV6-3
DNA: TGTGCCAGCAGTTATCAGGACAGGGACGATGAGCAGTTCTTC
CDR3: CASSYQDRDDEQFF

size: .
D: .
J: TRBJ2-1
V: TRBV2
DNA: TGTGCCAGCACCAGAGTGAGTTACTATGAGCAGTTCTTC
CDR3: CASTRVSYYEQFF

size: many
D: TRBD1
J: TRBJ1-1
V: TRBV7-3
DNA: TGTGCCAGCAGCCTGACAGGGGGAGACACTGAAGCTTTCTTT
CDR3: CASSLTGGDTEAFF

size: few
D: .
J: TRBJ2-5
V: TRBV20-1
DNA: TGCAGCGGCCGGTTAGACGGCGGTCTCGAGACCCAGTACTTC
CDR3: CSGRLDGGLETQYF

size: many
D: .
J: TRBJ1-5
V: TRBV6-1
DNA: TGTGCCAGCAAATCACCCGGGGTGGGGCCCCAGCATTTT
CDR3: CASKSPGVGPQHF

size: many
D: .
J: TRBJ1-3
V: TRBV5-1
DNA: TGCGCCAGCAGCTTGAGCGGGTTCTCTGGAAACACCATATATTTT
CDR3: CASSLSGFSGNTIYF

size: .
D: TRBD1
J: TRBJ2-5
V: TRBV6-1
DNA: TGTGCCAGCAGTGAGACGGGACAGTACCAAGAGACCCAGTACTTC
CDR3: CASSETGQYQETQYF

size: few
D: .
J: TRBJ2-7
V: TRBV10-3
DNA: TGTGCCATCAGTGAGTCGTTCAAGGGAGGGGGCTCCTACGAGCAGTACTTC
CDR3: CAISESFKGGGSYEQYF

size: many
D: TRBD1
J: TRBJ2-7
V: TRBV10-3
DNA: TGTGCCATCAAGGGGGACAGGGGGGTCCACGAGCAGTACTTC
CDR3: CAIKGDRGVHEQYF

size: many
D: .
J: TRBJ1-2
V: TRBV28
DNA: TGTGCCAGCAGTTTGTGGATTGGACAGAGTTCGTATGGCTACACCTTC
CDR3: CASSLWIGQSSYGYTF

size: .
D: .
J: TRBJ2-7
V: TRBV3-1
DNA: TGTGCCAGCAGCCAAGTTGGGCCGGGCTACGAGCAGTACTTC
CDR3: CASSQVGPGYEQYF